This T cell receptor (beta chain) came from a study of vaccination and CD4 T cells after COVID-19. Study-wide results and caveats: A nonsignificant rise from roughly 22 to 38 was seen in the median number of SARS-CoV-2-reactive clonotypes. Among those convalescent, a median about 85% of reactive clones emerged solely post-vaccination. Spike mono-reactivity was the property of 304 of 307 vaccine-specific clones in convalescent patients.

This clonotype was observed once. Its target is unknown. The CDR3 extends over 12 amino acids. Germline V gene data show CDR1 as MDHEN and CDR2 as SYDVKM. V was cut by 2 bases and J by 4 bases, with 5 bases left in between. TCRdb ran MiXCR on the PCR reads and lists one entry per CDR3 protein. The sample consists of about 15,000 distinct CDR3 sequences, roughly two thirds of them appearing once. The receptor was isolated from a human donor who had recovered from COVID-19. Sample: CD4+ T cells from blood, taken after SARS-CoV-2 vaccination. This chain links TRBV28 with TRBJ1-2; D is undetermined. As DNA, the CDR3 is TGTGCCAGCAGTTTAACGGTCTATGGCTACACCTTC. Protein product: CASSLTVYGYTF.